The rows below give T cell receptor beta chains drawn from one sample of a study of naive and memory T cell subsets. TCRdb ran MiXCR on the UMI-ligation and nested PCR reads and lists one entry per CDR3 protein. The profile shows 120,000 or so distinct CDR3 sequences, over 30% of them singletons. The material sequenced was central memory CD4+ T cells from blood. Receptor source: a human donor in good health. CDR3s include the opening cysteine and the closing phenylalanine or tryptophan. The order of the fields is V gene, D gene, clone size, J gene, CDR3 protein, CDR3 DNA. A D gene is named only where the DNA matches it firmly. Part of the rows lack a size; the others show once, few, many or a class for expanded clones.

v_gene: TRBV6-2/TRBV6-3; d_gene: .; abundance: .; j_gene: TRBJ2-6; CDR3aa: CASSYPRSGANVLTF; CDR3nt: TGTGCCAGCAGTTACCCGCGCTCTGGGGCCAACGTCCTGACTTTC
v_gene: TRBV20-1; d_gene: .; abundance: .; j_gene: TRBJ2-7; CDR3aa: CSANGRGYEQYF; CDR3nt: TGCAGTGCTAACGGTCGGGGATACGAGCAGTACTTC
v_gene: TRBV6-2/TRBV6-3; d_gene: TRBD2; abundance: few; j_gene: TRBJ2-7; CDR3aa: CASTPRTSGYEQYF; CDR3nt: TGTGCCAGCACCCCCCGGACTAGCGGATACGAGCAGTACTTC
v_gene: TRBV20-1; d_gene: .; abundance: .; j_gene: TRBJ2-3; CDR3aa: CSAIPQADTQYF; CDR3nt: TGCAGTGCCATTCCGCAGGCAGATACGCAGTATTTT
v_gene: TRBV5-1; d_gene: .; abundance: .; j_gene: TRBJ1-1; CDR3aa: CASSLNSGNTEAFF; CDR3nt: TGCGCCAGCAGCTTGAACAGCGGGAACACTGAAGCTTTCTTT
v_gene: TRBV5-4; d_gene: .; abundance: .; j_gene: TRBJ2-1; CDR3aa: CASRPGGPGSYNEQFF; CDR3nt: TGTGCCAGCAGACCAGGGGGGCCGGGCTCCTACAATGAGCAGTTCTTC
v_gene: TRBV28; d_gene: .; abundance: .; j_gene: TRBJ2-4; CDR3aa: CASSPAGTKNIQYF; CDR3nt: TGTGCCAGCAGTCCTGCGGGGACCAAAAACATTCAGTACTTC
v_gene: TRBV28; d_gene: TRBD1; abundance: .; j_gene: TRBJ2-7; CDR3aa: CASCRGPSSYEQYF; CDR3nt: TGTGCCAGCTGCAGGGGGCCTAGCTCCTACGAGCAGTACTTC
v_gene: TRBV28; d_gene: TRBD2; abundance: few; j_gene: TRBJ2-4; CDR3aa: CASSLGLAGGGGSSF; CDR3nt: TGTGCCAGCAGTTTAGGTCTAGCGGGAGGAGGGGGGTCTTCTTTC
v_gene: TRBV24-1; d_gene: .; abundance: few; j_gene: TRBJ2-3; CDR3aa: CATSEPGTLGADTQYF; CDR3nt: TGTGCCACCAGTGAACCCGGGACTCTGGGGGCAGATACGCAGTATTTT
v_gene: TRBV20-1; d_gene: TRBD2; abundance: few; j_gene: TRBJ2-1; CDR3aa: CSASLGTAGVGNEQFF; CDR3nt: TGCAGTGCTTCCCTCGGTACAGCGGGAGTAGGCAATGAGCAGTTCTTC
v_gene: TRBV29-1; d_gene: TRBD2; abundance: few; j_gene: TRBJ2-1; CDR3aa: CSVETLAGGLYNEQFF; CDR3nt: TGCAGCGTTGAGACACTAGCGGGAGGCCTCTACAATGAGCAGTTCTTC
v_gene: TRBV20-1; d_gene: TRBD2; abundance: .; j_gene: TRBJ2-7; CDR3aa: CSAKGSWLAGSSYEQYF; CDR3nt: TGCAGTGCTAAGGGTTCGTGGCTAGCGGGAAGCTCCTACGAGCAGTACTTC
v_gene: TRBV24-1; d_gene: .; abundance: .; j_gene: TRBJ2-1; CDR3aa: CATSVGSGYRSNNEQFF; CDR3nt: TGTGCCACCAGTGTTGGTAGCGGATATAGGTCCAACAATGAGCAGTTCTTC
v_gene: TRBV20-1; d_gene: TRBD1; abundance: few; j_gene: TRBJ1-2; CDR3aa: CSAEGDRTSYYYGYTF; CDR3nt: TGCAGTGCTGAAGGGGACAGAACATCCTATTACTATGGCTACACCTTC
v_gene: TRBV6-6; d_gene: TRBD1; abundance: .; j_gene: TRBJ2-3; CDR3aa: CASRERQGLTDTQYF; CDR3nt: TGTGCCAGCAGAGAAAGACAGGGCCTCACAGATACGCAGTATTTT
v_gene: TRBV14; d_gene: TRBD2; abundance: few; j_gene: TRBJ2-1; CDR3aa: CASSGLAGGLSYNEQFF; CDR3nt: TGTGCCAGCAGCGGACTAGCGGGAGGGCTCTCCTACAATGAGCAGTTCTTC